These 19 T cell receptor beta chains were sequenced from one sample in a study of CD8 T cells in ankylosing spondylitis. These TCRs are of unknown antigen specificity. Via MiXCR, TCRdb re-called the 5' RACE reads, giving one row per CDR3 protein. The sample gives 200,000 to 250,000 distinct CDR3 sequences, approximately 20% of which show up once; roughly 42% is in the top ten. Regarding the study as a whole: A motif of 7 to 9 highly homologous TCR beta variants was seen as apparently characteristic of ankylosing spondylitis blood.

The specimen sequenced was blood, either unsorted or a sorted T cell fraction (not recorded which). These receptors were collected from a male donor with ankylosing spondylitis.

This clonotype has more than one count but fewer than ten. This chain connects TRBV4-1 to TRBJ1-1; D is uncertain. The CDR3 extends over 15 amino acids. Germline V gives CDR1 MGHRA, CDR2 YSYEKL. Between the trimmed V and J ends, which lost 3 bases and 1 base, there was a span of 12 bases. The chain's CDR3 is CASSHLTGANTEAFF. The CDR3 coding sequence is TGCGCCAGCAGCCACCTTACCGGTGCGAACACTGAAGCTTTCTTT.

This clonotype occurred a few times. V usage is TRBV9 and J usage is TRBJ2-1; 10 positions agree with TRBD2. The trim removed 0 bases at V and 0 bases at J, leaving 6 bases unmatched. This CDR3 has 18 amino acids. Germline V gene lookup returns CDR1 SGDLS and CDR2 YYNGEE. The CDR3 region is CASSVGLAGDSSYNEQFF. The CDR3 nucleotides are TGTGCCAGCAGCGTAGGACTAGCGGGCGACAGCTCCTACAATGAGCAGTTCTTC.

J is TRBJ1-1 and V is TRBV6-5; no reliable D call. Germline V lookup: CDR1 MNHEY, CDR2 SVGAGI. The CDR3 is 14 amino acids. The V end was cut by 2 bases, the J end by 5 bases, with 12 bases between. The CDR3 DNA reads TGTGCCAGCAGTTACGAGGGAGGGTGGACTGAAGCTTTCTTT. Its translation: CASSYEGGWTEAFF.

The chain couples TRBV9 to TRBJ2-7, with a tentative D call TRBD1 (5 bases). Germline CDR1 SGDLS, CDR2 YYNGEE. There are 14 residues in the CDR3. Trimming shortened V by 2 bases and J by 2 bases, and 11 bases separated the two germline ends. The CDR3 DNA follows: TGTGCCAGCAGCGTGGACACAGCTCCCTACGAGCAGTACTTC. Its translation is CASSVDTAPYEQYF.

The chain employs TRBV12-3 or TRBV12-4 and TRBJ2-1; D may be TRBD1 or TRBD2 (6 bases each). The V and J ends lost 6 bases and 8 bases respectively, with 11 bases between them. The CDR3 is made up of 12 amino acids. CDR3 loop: CASRSGADEQFF. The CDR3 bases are TGTGCCAGCAGGTCGGGGGCCGATGAGCAGTTCTTC.

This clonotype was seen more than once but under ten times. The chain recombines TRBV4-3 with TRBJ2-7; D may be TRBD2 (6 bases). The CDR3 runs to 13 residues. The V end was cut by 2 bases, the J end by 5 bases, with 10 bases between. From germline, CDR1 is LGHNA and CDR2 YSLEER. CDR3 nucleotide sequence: TGCGCCAGCAGCCAAAGGAGGGGCGACGAGCAGTACTTC. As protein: CASSQRRGDEQYF.

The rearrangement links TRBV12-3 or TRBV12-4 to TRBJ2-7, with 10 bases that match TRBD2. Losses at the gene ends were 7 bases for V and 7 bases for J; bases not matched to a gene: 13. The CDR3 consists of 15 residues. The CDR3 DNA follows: TGTGCCAGCACTGAGCGGGGGGGCCTTTCCGATGAGCAGTACTTC. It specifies CASTERGGLSDEQYF.

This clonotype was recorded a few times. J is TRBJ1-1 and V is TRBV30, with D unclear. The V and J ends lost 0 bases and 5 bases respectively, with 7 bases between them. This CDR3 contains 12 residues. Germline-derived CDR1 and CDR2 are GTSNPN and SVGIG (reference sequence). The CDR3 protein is CAWSVAATEAFF. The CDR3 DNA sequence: TGTGCCTGGAGTGTAGCGGCGACTGAAGCTTTCTTT. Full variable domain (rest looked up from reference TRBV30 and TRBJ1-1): SQTIHQWPATLVQPVGSPLSLECTVEGTSNPNLYWYRQAAGRGLQLLFYSVGIGQISSEVPQNLSASRPQDRQFILSSKKLLLSDSGFYLCAWSVAATEAFFGQGTRLTVV.

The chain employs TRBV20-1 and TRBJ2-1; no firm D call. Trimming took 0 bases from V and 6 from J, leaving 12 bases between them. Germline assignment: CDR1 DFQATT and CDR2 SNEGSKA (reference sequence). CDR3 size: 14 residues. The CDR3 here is CSARDLRTVNEQFF. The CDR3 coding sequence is TGCAGTGCTAGAGATCTTAGGACGGTCAATGAGCAGTTCTTC.

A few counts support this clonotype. The CDR3 coding sequence is TGTGCCAGCATCCGGGACAGGGAAAGCCTAACCTGTCGGGAGCAGTACTTC. Its protein product is CASIRDRESLTCREQYF. The rearrangement uses TRBV25-1 and TRBJ2-7; 9 bases fit TRBD1. V lost 7 bases and J lost 7; bases outside the gene matches: 20. CDR3 size: 17 residues. Germline lookup yields CDR1 MGHDK and CDR2 SYGVNS.

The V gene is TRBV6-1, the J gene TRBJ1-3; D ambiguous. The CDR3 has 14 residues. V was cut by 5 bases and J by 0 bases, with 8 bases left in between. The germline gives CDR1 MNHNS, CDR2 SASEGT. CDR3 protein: CASSPFSSGNTIYF. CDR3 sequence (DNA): TGTGCCAGCAGTCCCTTTAGCTCTGGAAACACCATATATTTT.

This CDR3 is CASSQDQSSSYEQYF. The CDR3 DNA sequence: TGCGCCAGCAGCCAAGATCAATCCAGCTCCTACGAGCAGTACTTC. The gene calls are TRBV4-1 and TRBJ2-7, with no clear D. CDR3 size: 15 residues. Germline V gene data show CDR1 as MGHRA and CDR2 as YSYEKL. V lost 0 bases and J lost 0, with 9 bases in between.

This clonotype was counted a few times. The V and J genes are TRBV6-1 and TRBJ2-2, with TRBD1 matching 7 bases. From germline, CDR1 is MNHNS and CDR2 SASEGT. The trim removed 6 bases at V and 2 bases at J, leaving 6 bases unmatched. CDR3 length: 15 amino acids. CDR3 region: CASSRRDSNTGELFF. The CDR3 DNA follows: TGTGCCAGCAGCCGACGGGACAGCAACACCGGGGAGCTGTTTTTT.

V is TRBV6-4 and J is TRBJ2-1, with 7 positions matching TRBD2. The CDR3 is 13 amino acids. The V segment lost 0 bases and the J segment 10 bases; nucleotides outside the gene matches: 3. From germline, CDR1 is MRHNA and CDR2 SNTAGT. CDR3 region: CASSDSPGGEQFF. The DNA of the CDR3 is TGTGCCAGCAGTGACTCCCCCGGGGGGGAGCAGTTCTTC.

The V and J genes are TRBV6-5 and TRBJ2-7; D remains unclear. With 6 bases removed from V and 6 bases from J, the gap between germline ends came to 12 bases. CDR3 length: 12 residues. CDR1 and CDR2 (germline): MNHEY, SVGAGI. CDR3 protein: CASRTQVGEQYF. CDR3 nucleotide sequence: TGTGCCAGCAGAACCCAAGTGGGCGAGCAGTACTTC.

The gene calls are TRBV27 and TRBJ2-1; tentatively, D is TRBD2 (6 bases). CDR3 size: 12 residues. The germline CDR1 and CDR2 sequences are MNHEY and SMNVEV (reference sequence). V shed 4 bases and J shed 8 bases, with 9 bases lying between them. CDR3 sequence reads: CASSSSGYEQFF. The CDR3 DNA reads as TGTGCCAGCAGTTCCAGCGGGTATGAGCAGTTCTTC.

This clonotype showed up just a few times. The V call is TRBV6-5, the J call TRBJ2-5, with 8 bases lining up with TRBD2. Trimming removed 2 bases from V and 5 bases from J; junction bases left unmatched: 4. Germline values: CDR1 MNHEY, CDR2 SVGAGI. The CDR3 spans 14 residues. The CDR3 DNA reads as TGTGCCAGCAGTTACGCGGGAGGTCTTGAGACCCAGTACTTC. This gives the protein CASSYAGGLETQYF.

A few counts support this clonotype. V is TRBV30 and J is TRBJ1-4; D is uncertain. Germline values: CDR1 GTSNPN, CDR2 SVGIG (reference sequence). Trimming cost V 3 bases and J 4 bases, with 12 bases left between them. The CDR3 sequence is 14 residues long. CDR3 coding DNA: TGTGCCTGGAGGGACCGGGATGGTAATGAAAAACTGTTTTTT. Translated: CAWRDRDGNEKLFF.

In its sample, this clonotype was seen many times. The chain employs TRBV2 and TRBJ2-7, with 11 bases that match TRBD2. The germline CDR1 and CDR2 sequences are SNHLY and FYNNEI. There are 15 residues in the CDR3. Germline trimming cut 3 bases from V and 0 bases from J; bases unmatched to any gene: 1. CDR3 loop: CASSETSGVSYEQYF. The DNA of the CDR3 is TGTGCCAGCAGTGAGACTAGCGGGGTCTCCTACGAGCAGTACTTC.